This T cell receptor (beta chain) was sequenced during a study of beta chain features in type 1 diabetes. Sequencing targeted expressed TCRB transcripts, as all isolated RNA had been reverse transcribed. The table came from immunoSEQ multiplex PCR; TCRdb's copy has only in-frame clones and leaves some out. In the table there are 95,000 to 150,000 clones, about 16% of which are singletons. Regarding this clone: Its antigen is as yet unknown.

Study-level findings and limits: Across all four CD4+ subsets, people with type 1 diabetes showed modestly shorter TCRB CDR3s.

The receptor was derived from a man in his thirties or forties with type 1 diabetes. The sample taken for sequencing was central memory CD4+ T cells from blood.

The CDR3 here is CSAAGTATNEKLFF. The DNA for the CDR3 is TGCAGCGCCGCCGGGACAGCAACTAATGAAAAACTGTTTTTT. The chain combines TRBV29-1 with TRBJ1-4; 7 nucleotides align to TRBD1. The CDR3 spans 14 residues. Germline V gene data show CDR1 as SQVTM and CDR2 as ANQGSEA. The V gene end was trimmed by 7 bases and the J gene end by 0 bases; junction bases not matched to a gene: 5.